The clone carrying this T cell receptor beta chain was seen more than once but under ten times. What it binds is not known. The data belong to a study of glioma-infiltrating T cells. Study outcomes and limitations: Above-expected tissue-blood divergence occurred in all gliomas, most in low-grade ones. CDR3 overlap between tissue and blood was very small.

Germline V lookup: CDR1 LNHNV, CDR2 YYDKDF (reference sequence). This CDR3 has 13 amino acids. V lost 0 bases and J lost 9, with 11 bases in between. TCR alpha and beta CDR3 regions were amplified from RNA using iRepertoire nested multiplex PCR. Input was roughly 100-450 ng of tissue mRNA or PBMC total RNA. MiXCR, applied by TCRdb to the multiplex PCR reads, yields one record per CDR3 protein. The table lists about 140,000 distinct CDR3 sequences, approximately 39% of them singletons, with 15% to 25% in the top ten. The sequence derives from a human donor with low-grade glioma or glioblastoma, undergoing nonglioma brain surgery, or in good health (not recorded which). The rearrangement links TRBV15 to TRBJ1-2; D gene uncertain. The sequencing input was glioma tissue, nonneoplastic brain tissue, or PBMCs (not recorded which). Here the CDR3 DNA reads TGTGCCACCAGCAGAGAAACCAGGATCAGCTACACCTTC. Protein product: CATSRETRISYTF.